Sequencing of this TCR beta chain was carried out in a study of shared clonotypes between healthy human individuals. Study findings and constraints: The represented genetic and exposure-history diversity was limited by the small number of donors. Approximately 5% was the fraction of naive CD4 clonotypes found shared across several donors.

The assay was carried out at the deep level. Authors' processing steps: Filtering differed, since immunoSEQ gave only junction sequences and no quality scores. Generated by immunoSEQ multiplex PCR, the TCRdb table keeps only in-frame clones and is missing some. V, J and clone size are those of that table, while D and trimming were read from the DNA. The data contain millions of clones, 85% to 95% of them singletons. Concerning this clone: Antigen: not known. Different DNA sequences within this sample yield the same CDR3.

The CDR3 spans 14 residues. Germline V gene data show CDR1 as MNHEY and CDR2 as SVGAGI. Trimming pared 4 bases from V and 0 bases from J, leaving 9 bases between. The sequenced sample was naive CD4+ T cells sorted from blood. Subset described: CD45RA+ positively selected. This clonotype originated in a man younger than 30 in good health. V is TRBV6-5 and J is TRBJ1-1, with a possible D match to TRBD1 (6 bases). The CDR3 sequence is CASSSSGVNTEAFF. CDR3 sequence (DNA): TGTGCCAGCAGTTCCTCAGGGGTGAACACTGAAGCTTTCTTT.